This passage covers 10 T cell receptor beta chains from one sample sequenced in a study of Graves' ophthalmopathy and Graves' hyperthyroidism. The TCR beta CDR3 regions underwent amplification from RNA transcripts. Following a first-round RT-PCR that used HTBI primers, a second-round multiplex PCR was carried out. One entry per CDR3 protein, called by TCRdb with MiXCR from the multiplex PCR reads. The sample consists of 230,000 or so distinct CDR3 sequences, around 45% of them appearing once. The source material was peripheral blood. The receptors derive from an adult man with Graves' ophthalmopathy.

This clonotype was seen only a few times. V usage is TRBV10-3 and J usage is TRBJ2-2, with a weak D call TRBD2 (5 bases). The CDR3 loop spans 14 amino acids. Trimming removed 1 base at V and 5 bases at J, with 8 bases between. In germline, CDR1 is ENHRY, CDR2 SYGVKD. The CDR3 DNA sequence: TGTGCCATCAGTGAGTTAAGGGAGACCGGGGAGCTGTTTTTT. Protein sequence: CAISELRETGELFF.

The sample holds many counts of this clonotype. The chain uses TRBV20-1 and TRBJ1-1, with D hard to call. The ends were cut back, 1 base at V and 0 bases at J, with 15 bases in the middle. Germline V lookup: CDR1 DFQATT, CDR2 SNEGSKA (reference sequence). The CDR3 is 16 amino acids. CDR3 DNA: TGCAGTGCTAGAGGACTCAGAATAGGCATGAACACTGAAGCTTTCTTT. Encoded protein: CSARGLRIGMNTEAFF.

This chain connects TRBV9 to TRBJ1-4; 9 bases are a match to TRBD1. The CDR3 spans 15 residues. The germline CDR1 and CDR2 sequences are SGDLS and YYNGEE. The trim removed 0 bases at V and 7 bases at J, leaving 4 bases unmatched. The CDR3 loop is CASSVAGTGREKLFF. CDR3 nucleotide sequence: TGTGCCAGCAGCGTAGCTGGGACAGGGCGTGAAAAACTGTTTTTT.

This chain uses TRBV19 with TRBJ1-1; D gene uncertain. This CDR3 spans 11 amino acids. Trimming stripped 7 bases from V and 5 bases from J, with 8 bases between. Germline loops: CDR1 LNHDA, CDR2 SQIVND (reference sequence). DNA of the CDR3: TGTGCCAGTAAACAAACGACTGAAGCTTTCTTT. Translating it yields CASKQTTEAFF. Filled out from reference TRBV19 and TRBJ1-1, the complete variable domain reads DGGITQSPKYLFRKEGQNVTLSCEQNLNHDAMYWYRQDPGQGLRLIYYSQIVNDFQKGDIAEGYSVSREKKESFPLTVTSAQKNPTAFYLCASKQTTEAFFGQGTRLTVV.

In the case of this clonotype: The germline gene is not matched at one end of the junction; a read error may be the cause. The rearrangement links TRBV10-3 to TRBJ2-6, with 7 bases lining up with TRBD2. The germline gives CDR1 ENHRY, CDR2 SYGVKD. This CDR3 contains 19 residues. DNA of the CDR3: TGTGCCAGCAGTGAGTACGGGAGGTCTGGGTTCTCTGGGGCCAACGTCCTGACTTTC. Protein sequence: CASSEYGRSGFSGANVLTF.

In its sample, this clonotype was seen a few times. The chain joins TRBV2 to TRBJ2-7; D remains unclear. There are 10 residues in the CDR3. Germline V gene sequence: CDR1 SNHLY, CDR2 FYNNEI. Between the trimmed V and J ends, which lost 6 bases and 2 bases, there was a span of 2 bases. The CDR3 DNA sequence: TGTGCCAGCAGGCCCTACGAGCAGTACTTC. Translating gives CASRPYEQYF.

This clonotype came up many times. This chain's CDR3 is CATSRVLGTSGQETQYF. The CDR3 DNA reads as TGTGCCACCAGCAGAGTGCTTGGGACTAGCGGACAAGAGACCCAGTACTTC. The rearrangement joins TRBV15 to TRBJ2-5; 11 bases are shared with TRBD2. V lost 1 base to trimming and J lost 2 bases; unmatched junction nucleotides: 6. CDR1 is LNHNV and CDR2 is YYDKDF in the germline V gene (reference sequence). CDR3 length: 17 amino acids.

In the case of this clonotype: One junction end does not reproduce the germline sequence, and a read error may be involved. V and J are TRBV24-1 and TRBJ2-6; 9 bases match TRBD1. Germline V gives CDR1 KGHDR, CDR2 SFDVKD. The CDR3 sequence is 17 residues long. CDR3 DNA: TGTGCCAGCAGTTTCCTCGGGACAGGGTCTGGGGCCAACGTCCTGACTTTC. Protein: CASSFLGTGSGANVLTF.

The rearrangement links TRBV7-2 to TRBJ1-3, with D possibly TRBD1 on 6 matching bases. CDR3 size: 17 residues. The V gene's germline CDR1 is SGHTA and CDR2 FQGNSA. V was shortened by 5 bases and J by 1 base, with 18 bases between the two germline ends. The CDR3 DNA reads as TGTGCCAGCAGCCGCACAGGGTCTTCCCTGTCTGGAAACACCATATATTTT. Translation: CASSRTGSSLSGNTIYF. Using reference TRBV7-2 and TRBJ1-3 for the parts outside the CDR3, the full variable domain is GAGVSQSPSNKVTEKGKDVELRCDPISGHTALYWYRQSLGQGLEFLIYFQGNSAPDKSGLPSDRFSAERTGGSVSTLTIQRTQQEDSAVYLCASSRTGSSLSGNTIYFGEGSWLTVV.

For this clonotype: Germline and junction disagree at one end, which may indicate a read error. The chain couples TRBV5-1 to TRBJ2-7; 7 bases match TRBD1. The CDR3 loop spans 14 amino acids. In germline, CDR1 is SGHRS, CDR2 YFSETQ. Written as DNA, the CDR3 is TGTGCCAGCAGCCCTACAGGGGATCACAACGAGCAGTACTTC. This translates into CASSPTGDHNEQYF.